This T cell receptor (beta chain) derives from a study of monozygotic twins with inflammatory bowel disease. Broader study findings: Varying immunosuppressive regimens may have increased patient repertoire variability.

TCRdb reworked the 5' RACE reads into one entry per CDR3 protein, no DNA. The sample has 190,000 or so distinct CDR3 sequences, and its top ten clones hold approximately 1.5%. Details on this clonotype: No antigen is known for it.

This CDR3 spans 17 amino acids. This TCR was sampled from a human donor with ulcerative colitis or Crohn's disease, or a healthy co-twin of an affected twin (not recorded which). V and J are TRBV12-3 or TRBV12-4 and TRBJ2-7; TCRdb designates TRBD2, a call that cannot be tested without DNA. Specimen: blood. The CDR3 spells CASSHLPIAGDFYEQYF.